This T cell receptor (beta chain) was sequenced during a study of beta chain features in type 1 diabetes. Turning to the study itself: The examined sorted cells totaled 110 million or so across samples.

CDR3 length: 15 amino acids. V was shortened by 6 bases and J by 10 bases, with 19 bases between the two germline ends. Germline-derived CDR1 and CDR2 are SGHTA and FQGNSA. This clone was detected only a few times. The whole isolated RNA underwent reverse transcription, so sequencing captured expressed TCRB transcripts. Method: immunoSEQ multiplex PCR; TCRdb's copy keeps in-frame clones and lacks some. The sample records 900,000 or so clones, roughly 15% being singletons. Specimen: naive CD4+ T cells from blood. This clonotype was sampled from a woman aged 18-29 years in good health. This rearrangement joins TRBV7-2 to TRBJ2-6; tentative D call: TRBD2 (6 bases). CDR3 DNA: TGTGCCAGCAGACCGCTACGGGAGTGGATAAACGTCCTGACTTTC. It translates to CASRPLREWINVLTF. The variable domain in full, with the rest retrieved from reference TRBV7-2 and TRBJ2-6, is GAGVSQSPSNKVTEKGKDVELRCDPISGHTALYWYRQSLGQGLEFLIYFQGNSAPDKSGLPSDRFSAERTGGSVSTLTIQRTQQEDSAVYLCASRPLREWINVLTFGAGSRLTVL.